In this sample, the clone carrying this T cell receptor (beta chain) turned up many times. Germline loops: CDR1 DFQATT, CDR2 SNEGSKA (reference sequence). This CDR3 is built from 13 residues. V was trimmed by 4 bases and J by 6 bases, leaving 16 bases between them. The source of the sample is a study of neurological immune-mediated disorders. TCRdb fed the 5' RACE reads into MiXCR, producing one record per CDR3 protein. The data contain around 130,000 distinct CDR3 sequences, roughly 3.2% of them singletons. The source is a woman in her twenties or thirties with multiple sclerosis. The sequenced sample consisted of PBMCs. The chain joins TRBV20-1 to TRBJ2-7; D gene ambiguous. CDR3 region: CSAKFQVSSEQYF. In DNA, the CDR3 is TGCAGTGCTAAGTTCCAGGTCTCGTCCGAGCAGTACTTC.